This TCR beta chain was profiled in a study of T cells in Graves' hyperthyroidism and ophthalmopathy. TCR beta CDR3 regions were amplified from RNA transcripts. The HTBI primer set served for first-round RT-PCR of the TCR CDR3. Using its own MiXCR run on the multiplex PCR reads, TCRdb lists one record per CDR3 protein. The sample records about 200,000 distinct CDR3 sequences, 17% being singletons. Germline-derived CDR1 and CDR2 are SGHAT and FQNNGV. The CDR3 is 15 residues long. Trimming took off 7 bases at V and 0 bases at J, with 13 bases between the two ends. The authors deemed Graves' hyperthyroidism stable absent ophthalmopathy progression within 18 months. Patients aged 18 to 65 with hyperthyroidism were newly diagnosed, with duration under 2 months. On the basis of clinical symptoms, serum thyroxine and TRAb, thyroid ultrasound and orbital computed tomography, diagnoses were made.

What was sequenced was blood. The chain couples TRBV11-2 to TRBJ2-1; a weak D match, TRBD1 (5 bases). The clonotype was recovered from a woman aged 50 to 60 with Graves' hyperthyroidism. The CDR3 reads CASIPDTNSYNEQFF. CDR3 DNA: TGTGCCAGCATCCCGGACACCAACTCCTACAATGAGCAGTTCTTC. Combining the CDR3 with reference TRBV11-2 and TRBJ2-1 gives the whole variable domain EAGVAQSPRYKIIEKRQSVAFWCNPISGHATLYWYQQILGQGPKLLIQFQNNGVVDDSQLPKDRFSAERLKGVDSTLKIQPAKLEDSAVYLCASIPDTNSYNEQFFGPGTRLTVL.